This T cell receptor beta chain was identified during a study of radiation and T cells in renal cell carcinoma. Turning to the study itself: Nephrectomy followed 15 Gy stereotactic body radiation by 4 weeks.

The table came from immunoSEQ multiplex PCR; TCRdb's copy has only in-frame clones and leaves some out. The sample lists approximately 79,000 clones, about 80% occurring once. Study observations and caveats: Pretreatment tumor biopsies were lacking, so baseline clonotypes are unknown.

Time point noted: blood 2 weeks post-SBRT. Described treatment: 15 Gy SBRT to primary tumor, nephrectomy 4 weeks later. The patient's renal cell carcinoma had clear cell pathology. Of note for this clone: Its antigen is as yet unknown.

The specimen comprised blood, sampled from a patient whose treatment included radiotherapy and nephrectomy. The source is a man between 60 and 75 years old with renal cell carcinoma.

The CDR3: CASSELFEQFF. CDR3 nucleotides: TGCGCCAGCAGTGAATTATTTGAGCAGTTCTTC. This chain links TRBV10-2 with TRBJ2-1; D is undetermined. CDR1 is WSHSY, CDR2 SAAADI, per germline. The CDR3 spans 11 residues. The germline V and J ends were trimmed by 3 bases and 9 bases, with 6 bases remaining between them.